This TCR beta chain was profiled in a study of cytomegalovirus exposure and HLA in healthy donors. Study-level information: HLA-typed donors were the source of about 85 million unique TCRs, which an early data release held.

The junction had 8 bases not matched to a gene; V was cut back by 8 bases and J by 6 bases. The length of the CDR3 is 13 residues. Per the germline V gene, CDR1 is SGHTA and CDR2 is FQGNSA. About this clone: Antigen: not known.

Study observations and caveats: Analyzed later, association rates of TCRs varied across HLA loci, with DRB1 most and HLA-C fewest. Analysis was performed later, and it showed HLA-associated TCR beta chains to be more clonally expanded than equally common others.

With 60 Vbeta and 13 Jbeta primers, the PCR was carried out. The table came from immunoSEQ multiplex PCR; TCRdb's copy has only in-frame clones and leaves some out. This table holds tens of thousands of clones, approximately 80% found once. The chain combines TRBV7-2 with TRBJ1-2; 8 positions agree with TRBD1. The sample comprised PBMCs. The clonotype comes from a woman under 40 in good health and CMV-seronegative. CDR3 DNA: TGTGCCAGCGCGGACAGGGACGACAATGGCTACACCTTC. It is translated as CASADRDDNGYTF.